This T cell receptor (beta chain) was identified during a study of naive and memory T cell subsets. Regarding the study as a whole: This RNA-based method may be sensitive to activation-related transcript changes.

Germline assignment: CDR1 MNHNS and CDR2 SASEGT. This CDR3 region has 14 residues. V lost 6 bases and J lost 6, with 15 bases in between. Four PCR rounds used nested alpha and beta constant region primers plus the SP2 primer. Blood and skin TCR RNA was reverse transcribed with alpha and beta constant primers. TCRdb reprocessed the 5' RACE reads with MiXCR, giving one entry per CDR3 protein. The data show about 32,000 distinct CDR3 sequences, roughly 17% seen once. TCR cDNA received a 3' ligated oligonucleotide that carried a UMI. Cells were not sorted; total RNA input targeted about 1 to 1000 ng. A word on this clonotype: The target antigen is unknown.

The rearrangement joins TRBV6-1 to TRBJ1-5; maybe TRBD1 (5 bases). This TCR derives from a female donor in good health. As DNA, the CDR3 is TGTGCCAGCAGGCCGGGGGGGTCAGGTCAGCCCCAGCATTTT. It yields the protein CASRPGGSGQPQHF.